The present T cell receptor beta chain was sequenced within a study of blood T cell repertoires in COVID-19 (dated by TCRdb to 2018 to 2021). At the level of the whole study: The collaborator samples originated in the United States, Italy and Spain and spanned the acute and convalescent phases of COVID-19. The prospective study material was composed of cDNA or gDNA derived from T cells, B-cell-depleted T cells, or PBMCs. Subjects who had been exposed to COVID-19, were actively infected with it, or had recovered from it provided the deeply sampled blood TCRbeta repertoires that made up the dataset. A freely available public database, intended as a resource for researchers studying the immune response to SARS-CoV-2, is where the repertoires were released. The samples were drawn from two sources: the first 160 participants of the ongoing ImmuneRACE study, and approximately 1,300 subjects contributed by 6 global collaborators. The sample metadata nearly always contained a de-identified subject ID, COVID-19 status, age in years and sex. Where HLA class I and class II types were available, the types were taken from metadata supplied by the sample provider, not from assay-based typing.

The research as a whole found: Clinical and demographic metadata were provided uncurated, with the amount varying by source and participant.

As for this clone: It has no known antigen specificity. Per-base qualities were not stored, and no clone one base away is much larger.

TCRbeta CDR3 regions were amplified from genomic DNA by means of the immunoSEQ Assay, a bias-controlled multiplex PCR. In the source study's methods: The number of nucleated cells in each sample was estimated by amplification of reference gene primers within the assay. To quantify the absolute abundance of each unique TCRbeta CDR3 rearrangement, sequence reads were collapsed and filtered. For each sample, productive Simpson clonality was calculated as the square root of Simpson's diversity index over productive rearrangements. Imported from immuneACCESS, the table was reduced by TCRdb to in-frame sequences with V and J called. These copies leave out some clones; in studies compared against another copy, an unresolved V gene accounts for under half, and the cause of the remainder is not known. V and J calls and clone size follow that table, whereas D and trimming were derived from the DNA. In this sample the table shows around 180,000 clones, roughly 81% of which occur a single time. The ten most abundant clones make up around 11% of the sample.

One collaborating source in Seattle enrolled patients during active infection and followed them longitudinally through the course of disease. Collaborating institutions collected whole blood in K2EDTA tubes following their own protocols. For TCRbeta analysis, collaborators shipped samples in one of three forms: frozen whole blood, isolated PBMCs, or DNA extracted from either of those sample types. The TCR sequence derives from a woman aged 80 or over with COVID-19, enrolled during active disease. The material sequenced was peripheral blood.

The nucleotide sequence is TGTGCCAGTAGTTTTAGGGGGGGGAACACTGAAGCTTTCTTT. The translation is CASSFRGGNTEAFF. The rearrangement combines TRBV19 with TRBJ1-1, with TRBD1 as a weak D call on 6 bases. The trim is 5 bases for V and 1 base for J, with a gap of 11 bases between the germline ends. The germline V gene (reference sequence) provides CDR1 LNHDA and CDR2 SQIVND. The CDR3 sequence holds 14 residues, the cysteine and phenylalanine included. Of the read, only the CDR3 DNA is kept; its 42 bases are in frame from base 1.